The TCR beta chain under discussion was sequenced for a study of PD-L1 blockade in urothelial cancer. About the research overall: About 90% of the roughly 29 patients were males with bladder-origin urothelial cancer. The median number of T cells present in blood samples was some 140,000. Samples came from 3 weeks, at the second dose, and 6 weeks into treatment.

Profiling relied on immunoSEQ multiplex PCR, and the TCRdb table lists in-frame clones only, not all of them. The sample has about 110,000 clones; under 95% are singletons. Germline CDR1 SGHTA, CDR2 FQGNSA. The CDR3 sequence is 16 residues long. V dropped 1 base and J dropped 3; count of bases not matched to a gene: 7. Time point: peripheral blood 6 weeks after treatment start. The sequence came from a man aged 55 to 70 with urothelial cancer. The genes are TRBV7-2 and TRBJ2-3; 7 bases align to TRBD1. The sample in question was PBMCs, obtained around atezolizumab (anti-PD-L1) treatment. The chain's CDR3 is CASSLVGQEWTDTQYF. For the CDR3, the DNA is TGTGCCAGCAGCTTAGTTGGACAGGAATGGACAGATACGCAGTATTTT.